The 25 T cell receptor beta chains presented below share a single source sample, sequenced in a study of blood T cell repertoires in COVID-19. Method: immunoSEQ multiplex PCR; TCRdb's copy keeps in-frame clones and lacks some. The profile covers about 260,000 clones, with around 84% appearing a single time and over 4% taken by the ten largest. Source material: PBMCs or T cells enriched from blood (not recorded which). The source is a young man with acute COVID-19.

This chain joins TRBV7-9 and TRBJ1-1; D gene ambiguous. V was clipped by 5 bases and J by 4 bases, with 8 bases between them. The CDR3 length is 12 residues. Germline-derived CDR1 and CDR2 are SEHNR and FQNEAQ (reference sequence). The CDR3 protein is CASSRGLTEAFF. CDR3 nucleotides: TGTGCCAGCAGCCGCGGACTCACTGAAGCTTTCTTT.

The chain carries TRBV7-9 and TRBJ2-1, with 9 bases aligning to TRBD1. Trimming cost V 5 bases and J 7 bases; bases outside gene matches: 12. The CDR3 runs 16 residues. CDR1 SEHNR and CDR2 FQNEAQ come from the germline V gene (reference sequence). In DNA form, the CDR3 reads TGTGCCAGCAGCCAGAAAAACAGGGGGCTGGTGAATGAGCAGTTCTTC. It codes for CASSQKNRGLVNEQFF. Looking up the rest from reference TRBV7-9 and TRBJ2-1 gives the full variable domain: DTGVSQNPRHKITKRGQNVTFRCDPISEHNRLYWYRQTLGQGPEFLTYFQNEAQLEKSRLLSDRFSAERPKGSFSTLEIQRTEQGDSAMYLCASSQKNRGLVNEQFFGPGTRLTVL.

The chain has TRBV11-2 and TRBJ1-3; weak D call: TRBD1 (5 bases). The length of the CDR3 is 14 residues. In germline, CDR1 is SGHAT, CDR2 FQNNGV. Trimming stripped 4 bases from V and 0 bases from J, with 7 bases between. The CDR3 sequence: CASSSQGSGNTIYF. In DNA, the CDR3 is TGTGCCAGCAGCTCCCAGGGCTCTGGAAACACCATATATTTT.

This clone has only a few counts. The gene calls are TRBV19 and TRBJ2-2; 9 bases are a match to TRBD1. V trimming: 7 bases; J trimming: 4 bases; junction bases outside the gene matches: 13. CDR1 and CDR2 from the germline V gene are LNHDA and SQIVND (reference sequence). This CDR3 is built from 17 residues. The CDR3 protein is CASINPKGQGSTGELFF. In nucleotides, the CDR3 is TGTGCCAGTATCAACCCGAAGGGACAGGGATCCACCGGGGAGCTGTTTTTT.

This clone was counted many times. The chain recombines TRBV6-1 with TRBJ2-2, with D perhaps matching TRBD1 (5 bases). This CDR3 contains 16 residues. Trimming removed 4 bases from V and 1 base from J, with 13 bases in between. The germline gives CDR1 MNHNS, CDR2 SASEGT. For the CDR3, the DNA is TGTGCCAGCAGTGCACGACAGAATCTGAACACCGGGGAGCTGTTTTTT. Residues: CASSARQNLNTGELFF.

The gene calls are TRBV7-2 and TRBJ2-1; 9 bases align to TRBD1. The V and J ends lost 5 bases and 6 bases, in that order; junction bases with no gene match: 8. The length of the CDR3 is 15 residues. The germline CDR1 and CDR2 sequences are SGHTA and FQGNSA. CDR3 nucleotide sequence: TGTGCCAGCAGCACCCGGAGACAGGGGGTCAATGAGCAGTTCTTC. It encodes CASSTRRQGVNEQFF.

A word on this clone: A read error may account for a junction end that differs from germline. V and J are TRBV5-1 and TRBJ2-1; 9 nucleotides match TRBD2. The CDR3 totals 16 residues. Germline assignment: CDR1 SGHRS and CDR2 YFSETQ. The CDR3: CASNAGGPLLHNEQFF. The CDR3 coding sequence is TGTGCCAGCAATGCGGGAGGGCCCTTGTTACACAATGAGCAGTTCTTC.

This chain uses TRBV7-3 with TRBJ2-6; the match to TRBD1 covers 8 bases. The ends lost 3 bases at V and 4 bases at J; junction bases unmatched: 17. Germline V gene data show CDR1 as SGHTA and CDR2 as FQGTGA. The CDR3 sequence is 20 residues long. The CDR3 DNA follows: TGTGCCAGCAGCTTGTGGGCCAGGGAGACAGGGGTAACCGGGGCCAACGTCCTGACTTTC. It is translated as CASSLWARETGVTGANVLTF.

This chain links TRBV9 with TRBJ2-1, with 15 bases lining up with TRBD2. CDR1 and CDR2 (germline): SGDLS, YYNGEE. After removal of 4 bases from V and 8 bases from J, the junction contained 4 bases not matched to a gene. This CDR3 has 15 residues. The CDR3 DNA reads as TGTGCCAGCAGCATTGGACTAGCGGGAGGGGATGAGCAGTTCTTC. It specifies CASSIGLAGGDEQFF.

The chain recombines TRBV27 with TRBJ1-2; a weak D match, TRBD1 (5 bases). The V end was cut by 0 bases, the J end by 7 bases, with 12 bases between. Per germline, CDR1 MNHEY and CDR2 SMNVEV (reference sequence). The length of the CDR3 is 14 residues. CDR3 in DNA: TGTGCCAGCAGTTTATCCAGGGCGCTGGGTGGCTACACCTTC. This translates into CASSLSRALGGYTF.

The chain joins TRBV4-1 to TRBJ2-6; D perhaps matches TRBD1 (5 bases). The CDR3 length is 16 residues. Germline assignment: CDR1 MGHRA and CDR2 YSYEKL. V dropped 7 bases and J dropped 0 bases, with 13 bases sitting between them. Here the CDR3 reads CASNSPGNSGANVLTF. The CDR3 DNA reads as TGCGCCAGCAATAGTCCAGGGAACTCTGGGGCCAACGTCCTGACTTTC.

V and J are TRBV18 and TRBJ1-1; no reliable D call. V was trimmed by 8 bases and J by 4 bases, leaving 5 bases between them. Germline V lookup: CDR1 KGHSH, CDR2 LQKENI. This CDR3 comprises 10 residues. CDR3 residues: CASGVTEAFF. The CDR3 nucleotides read TGTGCCAGCGGAGTCACTGAAGCTTTCTTT. Full variable domain (remainder filled in from reference TRBV18 and TRBJ1-1): NAGVMQNPRHLVRRRGQEARLRCSPMKGHSHVYWYRQLPEEGLKFMVYLQKENIIDESGMPKERFSAEFPKEGPSILRIQQVVRGDSAAYFCASGVTEAFFGQGTRLTVV.

The V gene is TRBV27, the J gene TRBJ2-1; 7 bases fit TRBD2. The length of the CDR3 is 13 residues. Germline CDR1 reads MNHEY; CDR2 reads SMNVEV (reference sequence). Trimming took 7 bases from V and 10 from J; bases not matched to a gene: 10. The CDR3 sequence: CASTLPGGAEQFF. The CDR3, as DNA: TGTGCCAGCACCCTACCGGGGGGAGCAGAGCAGTTCTTC.

The chain's CDR3 is CASSPLAGGAENYGYTF. The CDR3, as DNA: TGTGCCAGCTCACCCCTGGCAGGGGGCGCTGAGAACTATGGCTACACCTTC. The chain recombines TRBV18 with TRBJ1-2; 8 bases are a match to TRBD1. The CDR3 totals 17 residues. Germline values: CDR1 KGHSH, CDR2 LQKENI. Trimming at V came to 3 bases and at J to 2 bases, leaving 11 bases not matched to a gene.

This clone occurred once. V is TRBV11-2 and J is TRBJ1-1, with TRBD1 identical over 7 bases. J was trimmed by 6 bases and V by 5 bases; bases with no gene match: 6. This CDR3 spans 13 amino acids. CDR1 is SGHAT and CDR2 is FQNNGV in the germline V gene. Here the CDR3 reads CASSIARGAEAFF. In DNA, the CDR3 is TGTGCCAGCAGCATCGCCAGGGGGGCTGAAGCTTTCTTT. Full variable domain (rest looked up from reference TRBV11-2 and TRBJ1-1): EAGVAQSPRYKIIEKRQSVAFWCNPISGHATLYWYQQILGQGPKLLIQFQNNGVVDDSQLPKDRFSAERLKGVDSTLKIQPAKLEDSAVYLCASSIARGAEAFFGQGTRLTVV.

The chain recombines TRBV19 with TRBJ1-2, with 8 bases that match TRBD1. The CDR3 is 15 amino acids. The germline V gene has CDR1 LNHDA and CDR2 SQIVND (reference sequence). Trimming took 1 base from V and 6 from J; bases not matched to a gene: 7. CDR3 loop: CASSIARQGANGYTF. CDR3 coding DNA: TGTGCCAGTAGTATAGCACGGCAGGGGGCAAATGGCTACACCTTC.

Turning to this clone: An end of the junction does not agree with germline; a read error may underlie this. The J gene is TRBJ1-2, the V gene TRBV19; D uncertain. From germline, CDR1 is LNHDA and CDR2 SQIVND (reference sequence). The CDR3 has 10 residues. DNA of the CDR3: TGTGCCAGTAGAGGCACAGTCTCTACTTTC. This sequence encodes CASRGTVSTF.

The chain couples TRBV6-5 to TRBJ2-3; 12 bases match TRBD2. This CDR3 is built from 15 residues. J was trimmed by 5 bases and V by 6 bases; bases with no gene match: 6. Germline loops: CDR1 MNHEY, CDR2 SVGAGI. The CDR3 loop is CASRSSGGAVDTQYF. Written as DNA, the CDR3 is TGTGCCAGCAGATCTAGCGGGGGGGCCGTAGATACGCAGTATTTT.

The chain combines TRBV28 with TRBJ1-1; maybe TRBD1 (5 bases). V was clipped by 6 bases and J by 4 bases, with 30 bases between them. The germline V gene has CDR1 MDHEN and CDR2 SYDVKM. CDR3 length: 19 amino acids. The CDR3 loop is CASRITSVFGRGGRTEAFF. CDR3 coding DNA: TGTGCCAGCAGGATCACTTCGGTTTTTGGGAGGGGTGGACGCACTGAAGCTTTCTTT.

The chain uses TRBV4-3 and TRBJ2-1, with 7 bases that match TRBD2. The CDR3 totals 15 residues. V shed 0 bases, J shed 4 bases, and the junction held 3 bases outside the gene matches. CDR1 is LGHNA, CDR2 YSLEER, per germline. This CDR3 is CASSQEKAGYNEQFF. CDR3 coding DNA: TGCGCCAGCAGCCAAGAAAAAGCGGGGTACAATGAGCAGTTCTTC.

This chain uses TRBV9 with TRBJ1-1; D uncertain. Germline CDR1 SGDLS, CDR2 YYNGEE. CDR3 length: 12 residues. Trimming pared 5 bases from V and 4 bases from J, leaving 9 bases between. CDR3 in amino acids: CASSEKFTEAFF. CDR3 bases: TGTGCCAGCAGTGAGAAATTCACTGAAGCTTTCTTT.

CDR3 residues: CASSVGKGSGSPLHF. In DNA, the CDR3 is TGTGCCAGCAGCGTAGGTAAGGGGTCGGGTTCACCCCTCCACTTT. V gene TRBV9 combines with J gene TRBJ1-6; possibly TRBD1 for D (5 bases). Per germline, CDR1 SGDLS and CDR2 YYNGEE. There are 15 residues in the CDR3. The germline V and J ends were trimmed by 0 bases and 9 bases, with 13 bases remaining between them. Complete variable domain (other parts from reference TRBV9 and TRBJ1-6): DSGVTQTPKHLITATGQRVTLRCSPRSGDLSVYWYQQSLDQGLQFLIQYYNGEERAKGNILERFSAQQFPDLHSELNLSSLELGDSALYFCASSVGKGSGSPLHFGNGTRLTVT.

The chain combines TRBV11-3 with TRBJ2-2; 10 nucleotides line up with TRBD1. The CDR3 consists of 15 residues. The junction had 5 bases not matched to a gene; V was cut back by 6 bases and J by 4 bases. Germline V gene sequence: CDR1 SGHNT, CDR2 YENEEA. The CDR3 DNA reads as TGTGCCAGCAGTTCACGGACAGGGGGCACCGGGGAGCTGTTTTTT. Protein sequence: CASSSRTGGTGELFF.

The table lists this clone with a count of one. The V and J genes are TRBV30 and TRBJ1-1, with a weak D call TRBD1 (5 bases). The V gene's germline CDR1 is GTSNPN and CDR2 SVGIG (reference sequence). The CDR3 covers 13 residues. The V gene lost 3 bases and the J gene lost 3 bases, with 11 bases spanning the gap. The CDR3 bases are TGTGCCTGGAGACCTGGGGCTGACACTGAAGCTTTCTTT. It specifies CAWRPGADTEAFF.

The chain is built from TRBV6-5 and TRBJ2-1, with TRBD2 identical over 11 bases. Germline trimming cut 6 bases from V and 6 bases from J; bases unmatched to any gene: 7. CDR1 MNHEY and CDR2 SVGAGI come from the germline V gene. The CDR3 contains 15 residues. The CDR3 is CASRSSGGKLNEQFF. The CDR3 nucleotides are TGTGCCAGCAGATCTAGCGGGGGGAAGCTCAATGAGCAGTTCTTC.